The 22 T cell receptor beta chains below come from one sample, sequenced in a study of control samples from healthy donors and cancer patients. The repertoire was sequenced with immunoSEQ multiplex PCR; TCRdb's copy has only in-frame clones and lacks some. The sample consists of approximately 150,000 clones, under 90% of them appearing once. The sequenced sample consisted of PBMCs. The source of these receptors is a man aged 45-65 years with head and neck cancer.

The gene calls are TRBV28 and TRBJ2-7, with a weak D call TRBD1 (5 bases). Trimming removed 5 bases at V and 0 bases at J, with 11 bases between. In germline, CDR1 is MDHEN, CDR2 SYDVKM. The CDR3 has 14 residues. The CDR3: CASSKVGASYEQYF. The CDR3, as DNA: TGTGCCAGCAGTAAAGTAGGGGCCTCCTACGAGCAGTACTTC.

As concerns this clone: Germline is not matched at one junction end, which may reflect a read error. V usage is TRBV6-2 or TRBV6-3 and J usage is TRBJ2-5, with a possible D match to TRBD1 (5 bases). The CDR3 totals 13 residues. Germline CDR1 is MNHEY and CDR2 is SVGEGT. In nucleotides, the CDR3 is TGTGCCAGCAGTTGGGCAGGGCAAGAGGCCCAGTACTTC. Its translation is CASSWAGQEAQYF.

The chain carries TRBV2 and TRBJ1-5; D perhaps matches TRBD1 (6 bases). Germline V lookup: CDR1 SNHLY, CDR2 FYNNEI. Trimming removed 4 bases from V and 7 bases from J, with 8 bases in between. The CDR3 is 12 amino acids. CDR3 sequence (DNA): TGTGCCAGCAGTGCCCAGGGGCAGCCCCAGCATTTT. Its protein is CASSAQGQPQHF.

This clone was observed a handful of times. The chain is built from TRBV27 and TRBJ1-5; TRBD1 might be the D (6 bases). CDR1 and CDR2 (germline): MNHEY, SMNVEV (reference sequence). Deletions cut 5 bases from V and 5 bases from J, with 13 bases between. There are 14 residues in the CDR3. The DNA for the CDR3 is TGTGCCAGCAGTCGGCAGGGGACTTATCAGCCCCAGCATTTT. Its translation is CASSRQGTYQPQHF.

V usage is TRBV6-5 and J usage is TRBJ2-7; the D is unclear. Per the germline V gene, CDR1 is MNHEY and CDR2 is SVGAGI. CDR3 length: 12 residues. Trimming shortened V by 6 bases and J by 0 bases, and 6 bases separated the two germline ends. The CDR3 DNA is TGTGCCAGCAGGGTTAACTCCTACGAGCAGTACTTC. This encodes CASRVNSYEQYF.

The chain recombines TRBV3-1 (or the pseudogene TRBV3-2) with TRBJ2-1; tentatively, D is TRBD2 (5 bases). V was clipped by 3 bases and J by 7 bases, with 28 bases between them. Germline V gene sequence: CDR1 LGHDT, CDR2 YNNKEL (reference sequence). The CDR3 consists of 19 residues. CDR3 nucleotide sequence: TGTGCCAGCAGCCAGAAGGGCCGCGGGCCGAGGCTGCTTAGGAATGAGCAGTTCTTC. It yields the protein CASSQKGRGPRLLRNEQFF.

V gene TRBV5-1 combines with J gene TRBJ1-2; D is possibly TRBD1 (5 bases). The CDR3 has 12 amino acids. V was trimmed by 1 base and J by 7 bases, leaving 8 bases between them. Germline CDR1 reads SGHRS; CDR2 reads YFSETQ. The CDR3 loop is CASSLQGSGYTF. CDR3 in DNA: TGCGCCAGCAGCTTGCAGGGTAGTGGCTACACCTTC.

This chain joins TRBV5-4 and TRBJ1-2, with D unresolved. Germline loops: CDR1 SGHNT, CDR2 YYREEE (reference sequence). The V and J ends lost 4 bases and 8 bases respectively, with 15 bases between them. CDR3 length equals 13 residues. The CDR3 DNA is TGTGCCAGCAGCGGAGCGGATCTGGGAGGCTACACCTTC. This sequence encodes CASSGADLGGYTF.

The V call is TRBV27, the J call TRBJ1-1; no definite D call. CDR3 length: 15 residues. The V and J ends lost 6 bases and 1 base respectively, with 15 bases between them. The V gene's germline CDR1 is MNHEY and CDR2 SMNVEV (reference sequence). CDR3 bases: TGTGCCAGCAGCCGCTCGGGCAGGACGAACACTGAAGCTTTCTTT. Its translation: CASSRSGRTNTEAFF.

The gene calls are TRBV2 and TRBJ2-7, with D possibly TRBD2 on 5 matching bases. V gave up 11 bases and J gave up 3 bases, with 11 bases separating them. CDR1 and CDR2 from the germline V gene are SNHLY and FYNNEI. CDR3 length: 11 residues. CDR3 sequence reads: CAGRANYEQYF. The CDR3, as DNA: TGTGCCGGGAGAGCCAACTACGAGCAGTACTTC. The full variable domain, rest sourced from reference TRBV2 and TRBJ2-7, is EPEVTQTPSHQVTQMGQEVILRCVPISNHLYFYWYRQILGQKVEFLVSFYNNEISEKSEIFDDQFSVERPDGSNFTLKIRSTKLEDSAMYFCAGRANYEQYFGPGTRLTVT.

The chain has TRBV27 and TRBJ2-2, with D unresolved. Germline assignment: CDR1 MNHEY and CDR2 SMNVEV (reference sequence). The CDR3 is 16 amino acids. V lost 7 bases and J 0 bases, leaving 15 bases between the germline ends. The CDR3 here is CASTPLPRANTGELFF. The CDR3 DNA follows: TGTGCCAGCACCCCCCTCCCCCGCGCGAACACCGGGGAGCTGTTTTTT.

The genes are TRBV3-1 (or the pseudogene TRBV3-2) and TRBJ1-2; no firm D call. CDR1 LGHDT and CDR2 YNNKEL come from the germline V gene (reference sequence). Trimming pared 0 bases from V and 8 bases from J, leaving 13 bases between. The CDR3 runs to 14 residues. The CDR3 spells CASSQEWREGGYTF. CDR3 coding DNA: TGTGCCAGCAGCCAAGAGTGGAGGGAAGGGGGCTACACCTTC.

This sequence joins TRBV21-1 and TRBJ1-5; the tabulated D call, TRBD1, remains unverified against the DNA. TRBV21-1 corresponds to a pseudogene. The CDR3 is 20 amino acids. The CDR3 region is CASSKGRRQGKWRKDQPQHF. In DNA, the CDR3 is TGTGCCAGCAGCAAAGGAAGACGACAGGGGAAGTGGAGGAAGGATCAGCCCCAGCATTTT.

As to this clone: Other DNA variants within this sample encode the same CDR3. The V call is TRBV7-3, the J call TRBJ2-1; D not resolved. Trimming removed 3 bases from V and 4 bases from J, with 7 bases in between. CDR3 length equals 13 residues. Germline CDR1 and CDR2: SGHTA and FQGTGA. The CDR3 sequence is CASSLGSYNEQFF. The CDR3 DNA sequence: TGTGCCAGCAGCTTGGGATCATACAATGAGCAGTTCTTC.

As regards this clone: The same CDR3 is also encoded by other DNA sequences in this sample. The chain carries TRBV3-1 (or the pseudogene TRBV3-2) and TRBJ1-1, with 9 bases identical to TRBD1. Trimming took 3 bases from V and 10 from J; bases not matched to a gene: 12. This CDR3 has 15 amino acids. The germline gives CDR1 LGHDT, CDR2 YNNKEL (reference sequence). The DNA for the CDR3 is TGTGCCAGCAGCCATGTCTTACAGGGGGCAGGGGGAGCTTTCTTT. Residues: CASSHVLQGAGGAFF.

The J gene is TRBJ1-5, the V gene TRBV28; D remains ambiguous. Per germline, CDR1 MDHEN and CDR2 SYDVKM. The CDR3 loop spans 12 amino acids. V was cut by 7 bases and J by 3 bases, with 7 bases left in between. The CDR3 spells CASTPNNQPQHF. For the CDR3, the DNA is TGTGCCAGCACTCCGAACAATCAGCCCCAGCATTTT.

The chain is built from TRBV28 and TRBJ1-5; D is perhaps TRBD1 (5 bases). Germline-derived CDR1 and CDR2 are MDHEN and SYDVKM. V was shortened by 7 bases and J by 6 bases, with 19 bases between the two germline ends. The CDR3 length is 15 residues. The CDR3 sequence is CASIHPGPSGQPQHF. In DNA form, the CDR3 reads TGTGCCAGCATCCATCCGGGACCATCGGGTCAGCCCCAGCATTTT.

The CDR3 protein is CASRPDRGRDTQYF. CDR3 bases: TGTGCCAGTAGACCCGACAGGGGGAGAGATACGCAGTATTTT. The chain employs TRBV19 and TRBJ2-3; TRBD1 matches at 9 bases. V lost 6 bases, J lost 5 bases, and 6 bases stayed unmatched. The CDR3 runs to 14 residues. In germline, CDR1 is LNHDA, CDR2 SQIVND (reference sequence).

The chain has TRBV11-2 and TRBJ2-7; the D is unclear. V was clipped by 5 bases and J by 3 bases, with 11 bases between them. The CDR3 totals 13 residues. The V gene's germline CDR1 is SGHAT and CDR2 FQNNGV. CDR3 DNA: TGTGCCAGCAGCCCGGAAGGGATCTACGAGCAGTACTTC. Translating gives CASSPEGIYEQYF.

This clone was detected once. This sequence joins TRBV27 and TRBJ1-1; the D is unclear. With 3 bases removed from V and 0 bases from J, the gap between germline ends came to 5 bases. The CDR3 spans 13 residues. The germline V gene has CDR1 MNHEY and CDR2 SMNVEV (reference sequence). The CDR3 region is CASSLIMNTEAFF. CDR3 nucleotide sequence: TGTGCCAGCAGTTTGATCATGAACACTGAAGCTTTCTTT.

The chain is built from TRBV30 and TRBJ1-4; D is possibly TRBD1 (5 bases). This CDR3 is 19 amino acids long. The V and J ends lost 2 bases and 7 bases respectively, with 29 bases between them. Germline V lookup: CDR1 GTSNPN, CDR2 SVGIG (reference sequence). The CDR3 nucleotides read TGTGCCTGGAGTCCCCCTAACCCGGGACGGTGGCGCTTCGTTGAAAAACTGTTTTTT. Translation: CAWSPPNPGRWRFVEKLFF.

This clone came up once. V and J are TRBV30 and TRBJ1-5; D gene unclear. The germline CDR1 and CDR2 sequences are GTSNPN and SVGIG (reference sequence). V was shortened by 0 bases and J by 5 bases, with 14 bases between the two germline ends. The length of the CDR3 is 15 residues. The CDR3 loop is CAWSVPGSTYQPQHF. The CDR3 coding sequence is TGTGCCTGGAGTGTGCCCGGGTCTACTTATCAGCCCCAGCATTTT.